The T cell receptor (beta chain) described here comes from a study of blood T cell repertoires in COVID-19 (TCRdb year 2020). Describing the broader study: Samples covering the acute and convalescent phases of COVID-19 were provided by collaborators in the United States, Italy and Spain. The material from the prospective study consisted of cDNA or gDNA derived from T cells, B-cell-depleted T cells, or PBMCs. The dataset comprised deeply sampled blood TCRbeta repertoires from subjects exposed to, actively infected with, or recovered from COVID-19. The repertoires were released in a freely available public database intended as a resource for research on the immune response to SARS-CoV-2. The samples were drawn from two sources: the first 160 participants of the ongoing ImmuneRACE study, and 950 to 1,500 subjects contributed by 6 global collaborators. Sample metadata almost always included a de-identified subject ID, COVID-19 status, age in years and sex. HLA class I and class II types, where available, came from metadata supplied by the sample provider rather than from assay-based typing.

Results the study describes overall, beyond this receptor: Clinical and demographic metadata were provided uncurated, with the amount varying by source and participant.

Collaborating institutions collected whole blood in K2EDTA tubes following their own protocols. For TCRbeta analysis, collaborators shipped samples as frozen whole blood, isolated PBMCs, or DNA extracted from either of those sample types. Concerning this clone: Its antigen is still unknown. No base-level quality is on record; no much larger clone is a single base apart.

TCRbeta CDR3 regions were amplified from genomic DNA using the immunoSEQ Assay, a bias-controlled multiplex PCR. Per the source publication's procedure: Nucleated cell counts per sample were estimated from amplification of reference gene primers within the assay. Sequence reads were collapsed and filtered to measure the absolute abundance of every unique TCRbeta CDR3 rearrangement. For each sample, productive Simpson clonality was calculated as the square root of Simpson's diversity index over productive rearrangements. Sourced from immuneACCESS, this table was stored by TCRdb with only in-frame sequences that have V and J called. A share of the clones is absent; for the studies checked, an unresolved V gene accounts for under half, and the remainder has no known explanation. D and trimming were read from the DNA, whereas the V and J calls and clone size are those reported in that table. The sample table shows some 16,000 clones, and approximately 89% are seen once. Of the sample, less than 6% falls within the top ten clones.

The TCR originated in a human donor in a cohort sampled during active COVID-19. Source material: peripheral blood.

The CDR3: CASRTGSSGYNEQFF. The sequenced DNA: TGTGCCAGCAGGACAGGTTCTAGCGGTTACAATGAGCAGTTCTTC. The V and J genes are TRBV7-3 and TRBJ2-1, with a tentative D gene TRBD2 over 7 matching bases. The germline V gene specifies SGHTA as CDR1 and FQGTGA as CDR2. The trim is 6 bases for V and 4 bases for J, with a gap of 16 bases between the germline ends. Inclusive of the bounding cysteine and phenylalanine, the CDR3 is 15 residues long. Kept here is only the CDR3 DNA, which spans 45 bases and is read in frame from base 1.